Listed below are T cell receptor beta chains from one sample, sequenced in a study of cytomegalovirus exposure and HLA in healthy donors. Generated by immunoSEQ multiplex PCR, the TCRdb table keeps only in-frame clones and is missing some. The data contain roughly 150,000 clones, 65% to 70% of them singletons. Sample: PBMCs. The source is a young man in good health and CMV-seropositive. The CDR3 runs from the conserved cysteine through the conserved F or W. D genes are given only for firm matches. Size tells how often a clone was seen (once, few, many) or the class of an expanded clone, and some rows leave it out.

d_call,j_call,clone_size,v_call,cdr3_length,cdr3_nt,cdr3_aa
TRBD1,TRBJ2-5,.,TRBV14,19,TGTGCCAGGGCTCACGGGGAGACAGGGGGCCTCCAGAGGCAGGAGACCCAGTACTTC,CARAHGETGGLQRQETQYF
.,TRBJ2-3,.,TRBV7-6,12,TGTGCCAGCAGTTATCTAGCAGATACGCAGTATTTT,CASSYLADTQYF
TRBD2,TRBJ2-7,once,TRBV5-1,17,TGCGCCAGCAGCTTGGCCCCTAGCGGGAGTGGGGTCTACGAGCAGTACTTC,CASSLAPSGSGVYEQYF
.,TRBJ1-2,.,TRBV5-8,15,TGTGCCAGCAGCTTGTCGGGGGGGTCCGACTATGGCTACACCTTC,CASSLSGGSDYGYTF
TRBD1,TRBJ2-7,.,TRBV27,13,TGTGCCAGCAGGGGGACAGGGTGGTACGAGCAGTACTTC,CASRGTGWYEQYF
.,TRBJ2-7,once,TRBV7-8,15,TGTGCCAGCAGCCCTACCCGCATTAAGCCCTACGAGCAGTACTTC,CASSPTRIKPYEQYF
TRBD2,TRBJ2-5,few,TRBV4-1,15,TGCGCCAGCAGCCAAGGCCCGGGAGGGTTGGAGACCCAGTACTTC,CASSQGPGGLETQYF
.,TRBJ1-1,.,TRBV11-2,14,TGTGCCAGCAGCTTAGTTTTAGTGAACACTGAAGCTTTCTTT,CASSLVLVNTEAFF
TRBD2,TRBJ2-7,.,TRBV30,16,TGTGCCTGGAGTCCCAGGACTAGCTCGGAAAGATACGAGCAGTACTTC,CAWSPRTSSERYEQYF
TRBD1,TRBJ1-1,few,TRBV7-9,14,TGTGCCAGCAGCTTCGGTCCGGGACAGAATGAAGCTTTCTTT,CASSFGPGQNEAFF
.,TRBJ1-2,.,TRBV19,17,TGTGCCAGTAGTATTACCTCAGCAGGGGACACCTCTTATGGCTACACCTTC,CASSITSAGDTSYGYTF
.,TRBJ1-1,.,TRBV19,14,TGTGCCAGTAGTATTGAGGCAATGAACACTGAAGCTTTCTTT,CASSIEAMNTEAFF
TRBD2,TRBJ2-1,.,TRBV11-3,16,TGTGCCAGCAGCGCTGGGACTAGCGGTGGCTACAATGAGCAGTTCTTC,CASSAGTSGGYNEQFF
.,TRBJ1-3,.,TRBV5-6,15,TGTGCCAGCAGCGTCGACAGCCGCTCTGGAAACACCATATATTTT,CASSVDSRSGNTIYF
TRBD2,TRBJ2-1,.,TRBV7-9,17,TGTGCCAGCAGCTTACACCGTACTAGCGGGAGGGCCAATGAGCAGTTCTTC,CASSLHRTSGRANEQFF
TRBD1,TRBJ2-1,.,TRBV6-5,15,TGTGCCAGCAGTAGGACGACAGGGGACTACAATGAGCAGTTCTTC,CASSRTTGDYNEQFF
TRBD2,TRBJ2-5,.,TRBV4-1,15,TGCGCCAGCAGCGCTCTAGCGGGAGGGCTTGAGACCCAGTACTTC,CASSALAGGLETQYF
TRBD1,TRBJ1-2,few,TRBV10-3,13,TGTGCCATCCGGACAGGGCGAGAGAATGGCTACACCTTC,CAIRTGRENGYTF
.,TRBJ1-1,.,TRBV10-1,14,TGCGCCAGCAGTGCCCGAGGGAGAATAACTGAAGCTTTCTTT,CASSARGRITEAFF
TRBD1,TRBJ1-2,.,TRBV28,13,TGTGCCAGCAGACAGGGGGCGGACTATGGCTACACCTTC,CASRQGADYGYTF